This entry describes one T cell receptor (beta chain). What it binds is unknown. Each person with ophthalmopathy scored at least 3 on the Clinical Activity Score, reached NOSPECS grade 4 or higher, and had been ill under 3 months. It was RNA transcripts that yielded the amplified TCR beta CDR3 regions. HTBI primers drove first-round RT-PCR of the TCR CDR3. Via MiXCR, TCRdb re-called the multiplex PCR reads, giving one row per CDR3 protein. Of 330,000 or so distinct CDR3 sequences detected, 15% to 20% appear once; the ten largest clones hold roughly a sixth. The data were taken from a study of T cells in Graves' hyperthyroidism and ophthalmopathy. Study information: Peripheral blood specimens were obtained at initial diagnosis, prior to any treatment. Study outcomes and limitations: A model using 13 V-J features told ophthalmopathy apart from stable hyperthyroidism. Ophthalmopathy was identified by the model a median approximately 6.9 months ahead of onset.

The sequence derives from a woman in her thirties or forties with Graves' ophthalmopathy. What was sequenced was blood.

The CDR3 bases are TGTGCCAGCAGTGAAGCAAAGGGAGTACCTCCTTATGGCTACACCTTC. It is translated as CASSEAKGVPPYGYTF. The chain combines TRBV6-1 with TRBJ1-2; the D is unclear. Germline-derived CDR1 and CDR2 are MNHNS and SASEGT. Deletions cut 0 bases from V and 5 bases from J, with 16 bases between. The CDR3 has 16 residues.